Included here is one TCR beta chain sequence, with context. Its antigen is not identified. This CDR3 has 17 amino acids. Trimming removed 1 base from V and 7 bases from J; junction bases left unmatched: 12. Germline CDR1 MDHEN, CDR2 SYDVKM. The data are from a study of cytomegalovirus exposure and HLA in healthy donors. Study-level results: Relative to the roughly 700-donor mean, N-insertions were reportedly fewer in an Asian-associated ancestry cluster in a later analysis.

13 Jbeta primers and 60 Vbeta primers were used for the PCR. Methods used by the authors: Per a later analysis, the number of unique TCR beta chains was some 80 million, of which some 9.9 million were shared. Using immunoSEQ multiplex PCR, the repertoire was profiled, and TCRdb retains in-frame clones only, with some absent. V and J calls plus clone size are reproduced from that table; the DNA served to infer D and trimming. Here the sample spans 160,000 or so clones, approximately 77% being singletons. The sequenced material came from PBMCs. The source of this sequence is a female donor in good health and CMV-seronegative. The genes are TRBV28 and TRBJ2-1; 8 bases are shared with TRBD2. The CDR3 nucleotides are TGTGCCAGCAGTTTATATAGCGCAACTAGCGGAAAAAATGAGCAGTTCTTC. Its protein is CASSLYSATSGKNEQFF.